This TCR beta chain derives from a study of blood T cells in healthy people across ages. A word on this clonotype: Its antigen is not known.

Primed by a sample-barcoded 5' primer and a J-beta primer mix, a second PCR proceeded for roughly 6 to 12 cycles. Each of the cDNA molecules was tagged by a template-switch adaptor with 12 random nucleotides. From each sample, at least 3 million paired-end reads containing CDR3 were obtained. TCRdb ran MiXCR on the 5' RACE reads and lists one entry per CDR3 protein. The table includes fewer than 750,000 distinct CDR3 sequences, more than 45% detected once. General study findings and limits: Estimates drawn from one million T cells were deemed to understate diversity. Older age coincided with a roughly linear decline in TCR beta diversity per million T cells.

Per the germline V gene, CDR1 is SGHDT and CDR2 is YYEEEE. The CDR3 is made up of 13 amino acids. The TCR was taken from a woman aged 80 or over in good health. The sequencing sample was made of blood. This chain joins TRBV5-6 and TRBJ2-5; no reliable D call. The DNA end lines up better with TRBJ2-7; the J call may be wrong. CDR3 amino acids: CASSVGRTYEQYF. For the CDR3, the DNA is TGTGCCAGCAGCGTCGGACGGACCTACGAGCAGTACTTC.